Below, 8 T cell receptor beta chains from the same sample are listed, as sequenced in a study of blood T cell repertoires in COVID-19 (dated by TCRdb to about 2020). The library was made by the immunoSEQ multiplex PCR assay. TCRdb stores this immuneACCESS table with in-frame sequences only. Part of the clones is absent; in the studies checked, under half of the shortfall reflects unresolved V genes, and no reason is known for the rest. The sample records fewer than 100,000 clones, around 90% of which are singletons. The ten largest clones take up approximately 5% of the sample. Sequencing was carried out using peripheral blood. These receptors all stem from a man aged 70-80 years with acute or convalescent COVID-19.

The V and J genes are TRBV9 and TRBJ1-2, with 9 bases identical to TRBD1. Germline-derived CDR1 and CDR2 are SGDLS and YYNGEE. This CDR3 contains 17 residues. J lost 3 bases, V lost 2 bases, and 11 bases had no gene match. This CDR3 is CASSVPGQGGVDYGYTF. DNA for the CDR3: TGTGCCAGCAGCGTTCCGGGACAGGGAGGGGTAGACTATGGCTACACCTTC.

The V call is TRBV2, the J call TRBJ2-2; 8 positions match TRBD1. The CDR3 spans 18 residues. After removal of 2 bases from V and 8 bases from J, the junction contained 16 bases not matched to a gene. Per the germline V gene, CDR1 is SNHLY and CDR2 is FYNNEI. CDR3 region: CASSERGQGAPPRGELFF. CDR3 in DNA: TGTGCCAGCAGTGAAAGGGGCCAGGGGGCTCCCCCACGAGGGGAGCTGTTTTTT.

This chain connects TRBV7-8 to TRBJ2-1; 8 nucleotides match TRBD2. Germline V gene lookup returns CDR1 SGHVS and CDR2 FQNEAQ. This CDR3 has 14 amino acids. Trimming removed 3 bases from V and 10 bases from J; junction bases left unmatched: 8. DNA for the CDR3: TGTGCCAGCAGCTTGCGGGGGGCCCTTGGGGAGCAGTTCTTC. It encodes CASSLRGALGEQFF.

Only one count was recorded for this clone. The chain links TRBV3-1 (or the pseudogene TRBV3-2) to TRBJ2-3, with a possible D match to TRBD2 (6 bases). Trimming cost V 2 bases and J 10 bases, with 19 bases left between them. The CDR3 has 15 amino acids. Germline values: CDR1 LGHDT, CDR2 YNNKEL (reference sequence). DNA of the CDR3: TGTGCCAGCAGCCAAAGGGGCGGGGACTCCCGTCCGCAGTATTTT. Protein sequence: CASSQRGGDSRPQYF.

The chain uses TRBV10-1 and TRBJ2-1; 11 nucleotides align to TRBD1. The CDR3 loop spans 14 amino acids. The ends lost 8 bases at V and 8 bases at J; junction bases unmatched: 8. Germline V gives CDR1 WNHNN, CDR2 SYGVQD (reference sequence). CDR3 sequence reads: CASRRDRGFHEQFF. The CDR3 DNA reads TGCGCCAGCCGCCGGGACAGGGGGTTCCATGAGCAGTTCTTC.

The CDR3 bases are TGTGCCATCAGCAGTGTTGGCAATCAGCCCCAGCATTTT. It specifies CAISSVGNQPQHF. The chain is built from TRBV10-3 and TRBJ1-5; D gene unclear. Trimming removed 6 bases from V and 2 bases from J, with 8 bases in between. The CDR3 has 13 residues. The V gene's germline CDR1 is ENHRY and CDR2 SYGVKD.

V gene TRBV6-4 combines with J gene TRBJ1-5; 8 bases map to TRBD1. Germline V CDR1 and CDR2: MRHNA, SNTAGT. The CDR3 spans 19 residues. The V segment lost 6 bases and the J segment 0 bases; nucleotides outside the gene matches: 16. CDR3 in amino acids: CASSPRTGTIIYSNQPQHF. CDR3 sequence (DNA): TGTGCCAGCAGCCCCCGGACAGGGACTATTATTTATAGCAATCAGCCCCAGCATTTT.

The J gene is TRBJ1-6, the V gene TRBV6-5; possibly TRBD1 for D (6 bases). The CDR3 runs 13 residues. V was cut by 5 bases and J by 7 bases, with 9 bases left in between. The V gene's germline CDR1 is MNHEY and CDR2 SVGAGI. For the CDR3, the DNA is TGTGCCAGCAGTAATACAGGGAATTCACCCCTCCACTTT. Protein product: CASSNTGNSPLHF.